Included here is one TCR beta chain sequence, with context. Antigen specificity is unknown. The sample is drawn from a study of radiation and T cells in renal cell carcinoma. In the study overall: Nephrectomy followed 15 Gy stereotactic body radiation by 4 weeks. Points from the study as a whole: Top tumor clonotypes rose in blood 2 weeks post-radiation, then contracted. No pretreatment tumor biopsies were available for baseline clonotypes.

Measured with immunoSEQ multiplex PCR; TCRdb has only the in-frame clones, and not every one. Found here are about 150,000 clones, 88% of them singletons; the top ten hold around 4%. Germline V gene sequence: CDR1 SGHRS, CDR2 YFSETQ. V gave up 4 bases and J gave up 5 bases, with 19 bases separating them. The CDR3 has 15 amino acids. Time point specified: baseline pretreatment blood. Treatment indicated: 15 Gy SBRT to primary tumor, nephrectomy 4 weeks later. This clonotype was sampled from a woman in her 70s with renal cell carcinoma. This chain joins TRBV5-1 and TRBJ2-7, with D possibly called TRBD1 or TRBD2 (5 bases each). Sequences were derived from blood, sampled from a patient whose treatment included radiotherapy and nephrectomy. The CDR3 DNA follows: TGCGCCAGCAGCCCGGCGGCAGGGCCCGGGAACGAGCAGTACTTC. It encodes CASSPAAGPGNEQYF.